This T cell receptor (beta chain) was captured by sequencing in a study of CD8 T cells in Susac syndrome (dated by TCRdb to the late 2010s). About the study as a whole: The study used repertoire sequencing to test whether antigen drove CD8+ T cell activation and differentiation in Susac syndrome. On the study overall, not on this receptor specifically: The number of individuals in the TCR sequencing and HLA analysis was recognized as being relatively small.

RNA was extracted using the RNeasy kit, and 0.5 to 1 microgram was reverse transcribed with random hexamers. The immunoSEQ multiplex PCR assay, covering 54 Vbeta and 13 Jbeta segments, was used to amplify TCR beta CDR3 regions. PCR amplification bias was corrected by using a synthetic template baseline for primer optimization and computational correction. From the authors' description of their analysis: Only productive sequences were kept, with reads annotated to V, D and J genes according to IMGT and analyzed in immunoSEQ Analyzer. Clonality was calculated as one minus the Shannon entropy normalized by log2 of the number of productive unique sequences. Public and private clones were assessed among the 100 most prevalent clones of each patient and control. A clone was defined as Susac-specific if it was absent from the healthy and MS cohorts, from roughly 980 published viral clones and from other ImmuneACCESS disease sequences. TCRdb ran its own pipeline on the public reads, namely fastp trimming at Q25 and MiXCR clone calling, and kept in-frame beta chains. Here each entry gathers all rows of one CDR3 protein and keeps the most common genes and DNA. TCRdb's processing, not the study's, gives the V and J calls here. For this sample the table gives 100,000 to 150,000 distinct CDR3 sequences, of which 90% to 95% were detected only once. Over 0.07% of the sample goes to the ten largest clones.

To note about this clonotype: There is no known antigen for this receptor. Base qualities are not provided; no much larger clone lies one nucleotide away.

Peripheral blood CD8+ and CD4+ T cells from healthy donors, Susac syndrome patients and multiple sclerosis patients were profiled using high-throughput TCR beta sequencing. Healthy donors were included as age- and sex-matched controls. Bulk CD8+ and CD4+ T cells were purified by magnetic negative isolation, whereas CD8+ TEMRA cells were enriched by FACS. Blood was collected in EDTA tubes and processed within 24 hours, with PBMCs isolated through density gradient centrifugation. PBMCs intended for TCR sequencing were frozen in liquid nitrogen and were later thawed in a 37 degrees C water bath. The sorted or isolated CD4+, CD8+ and CD8+ TEMRA cells had a purity of 90% or higher. V loses 1 base of germline sequence and J loses 4 bases, and the interval between the two ends is 13 bases. The germline V gene supplies CDR1 SGHVS and CDR2 FQNEAQ. CDR3 length: 16 amino acids, cysteine to phenylalanine. Only CDR3 DNA is held: 48 bases, read in frame from base 1.

Source material: CD4+ T cells from PBMCs. The V gene is TRBV7-8 and the J gene is TRBJ2-2; the D call is possibly TRBD1 or TRBD2, each sharing 6 bases. This TCR was recovered from a human donor in good health. This receptor has the CDR3 CASSLVSGGRTGELFF. The nucleotide sequence reads as follows: TGTGCCAGCAGCTTAGTATCCGGGGGCCGCACCGGGGAGCTGTTTTTT.